This TCR beta chain appears in the sequencing data of a study of T cell responses to AZD1222 COVID-19 vaccine. In the study overall: Doses given second, at about 4 or about 12 weeks, were pooled.

Repertoires were generated with immunoSEQ multiplex PCR, while TCRdb's copy carries only in-frame clones and drops some. The sample has about 100,000 clones, around 90% seen once; the top ten hold 1% to 1.5%. Comments on this clone: Its antigen is currently unknown.

The germline V gene has CDR1 WNHNN and CDR2 SYGVQD (reference sequence). The CDR3 has 19 amino acids. J lost 4 bases, V lost 4 bases, and 19 bases had no gene match. Study conclusions and caveats: Seropositive AZD1222 recipients at baseline numbered only five or six. Sampling that yielded the repertoires occurred only after the peak T cell response. The donors showed a predominance of white British ancestry and of females, with possible underestimation of clonal diversity.

J is TRBJ2-7 and V is TRBV10-1, with 10 bases aligning to TRBD1. The specimen was peripheral blood, collected on day 0 of AZD1222 vaccination. The sequence derives from an adult in good health. DNA of the CDR3: TGCGCCAGCAGTGCCCGCTCGGGACAGGGGCTTCTCGTCCCGTACGAGCAGTACTTC. Translated, it gives CASSARSGQGLLVPYEQYF.